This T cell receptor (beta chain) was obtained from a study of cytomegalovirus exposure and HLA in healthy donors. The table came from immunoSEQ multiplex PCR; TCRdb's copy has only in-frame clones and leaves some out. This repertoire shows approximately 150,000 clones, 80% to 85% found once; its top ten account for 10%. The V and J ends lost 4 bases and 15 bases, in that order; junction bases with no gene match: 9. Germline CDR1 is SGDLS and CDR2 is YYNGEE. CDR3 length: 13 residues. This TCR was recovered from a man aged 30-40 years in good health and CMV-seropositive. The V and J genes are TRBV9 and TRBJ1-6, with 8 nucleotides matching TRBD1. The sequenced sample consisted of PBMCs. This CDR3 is CASSLTTGGILHF. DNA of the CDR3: TGTGCCAGCAGCCTAACTACAGGGGGTATCCTCCACTTT.